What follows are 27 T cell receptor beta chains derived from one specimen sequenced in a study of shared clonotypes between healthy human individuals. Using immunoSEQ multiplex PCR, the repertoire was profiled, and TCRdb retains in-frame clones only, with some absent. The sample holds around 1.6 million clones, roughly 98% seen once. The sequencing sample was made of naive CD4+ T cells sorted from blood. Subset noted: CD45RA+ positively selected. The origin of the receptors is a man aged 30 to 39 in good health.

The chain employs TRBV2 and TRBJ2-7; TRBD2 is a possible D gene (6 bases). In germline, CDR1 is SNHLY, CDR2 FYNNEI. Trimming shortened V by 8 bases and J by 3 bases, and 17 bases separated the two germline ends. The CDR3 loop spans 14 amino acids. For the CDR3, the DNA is TGTGCCAGCTTTGAGACGGGAGTTGGCTACGAGCAGTACTTC. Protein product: CASFETGVGYEQYF.

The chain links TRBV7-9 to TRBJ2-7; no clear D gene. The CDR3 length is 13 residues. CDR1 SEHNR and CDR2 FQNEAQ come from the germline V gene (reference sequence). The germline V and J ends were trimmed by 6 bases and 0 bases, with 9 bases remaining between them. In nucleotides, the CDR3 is TGTGCCAGCAGTAGGCCCAGCTCCTACGAGCAGTACTTC. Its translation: CASSRPSSYEQYF.

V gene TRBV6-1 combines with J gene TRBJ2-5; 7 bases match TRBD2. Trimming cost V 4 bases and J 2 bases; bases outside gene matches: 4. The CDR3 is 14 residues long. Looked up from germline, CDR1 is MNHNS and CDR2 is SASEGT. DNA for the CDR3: TGTGCCAGCAGTGGACTAGCACCTCAAGAGACCCAGTACTTC. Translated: CASSGLAPQETQYF.

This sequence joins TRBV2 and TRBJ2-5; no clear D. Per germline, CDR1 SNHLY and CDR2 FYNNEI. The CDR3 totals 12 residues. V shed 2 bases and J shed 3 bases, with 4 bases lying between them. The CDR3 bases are TGTGCCAGCAGTGAACAGAAAGAGACCCAGTACTTC. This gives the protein CASSEQKETQYF.

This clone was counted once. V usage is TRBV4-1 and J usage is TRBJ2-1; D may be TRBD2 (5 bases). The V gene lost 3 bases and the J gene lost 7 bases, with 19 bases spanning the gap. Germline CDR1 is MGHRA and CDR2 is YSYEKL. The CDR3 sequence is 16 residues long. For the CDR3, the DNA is TGCGCCAGCAGCCACGAACTAGTCCAGCTTAAGAATGAGCAGTTCTTC. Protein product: CASSHELVQLKNEQFF.

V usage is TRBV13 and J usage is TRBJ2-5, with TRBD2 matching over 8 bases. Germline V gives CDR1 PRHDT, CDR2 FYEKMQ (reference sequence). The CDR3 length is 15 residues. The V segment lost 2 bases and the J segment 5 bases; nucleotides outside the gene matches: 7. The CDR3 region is CASSLKFSGMETQYF. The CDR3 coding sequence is TGTGCCAGCAGCTTAAAGTTTAGCGGGATGGAGACCCAGTACTTC.

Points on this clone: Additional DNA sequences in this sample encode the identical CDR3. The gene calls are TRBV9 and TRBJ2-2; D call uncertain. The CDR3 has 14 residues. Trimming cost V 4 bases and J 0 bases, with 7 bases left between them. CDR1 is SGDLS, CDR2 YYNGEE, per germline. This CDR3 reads CASSPRTNTGELFF. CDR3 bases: TGTGCCAGCAGCCCGAGAACGAACACCGGGGAGCTGTTTTTT.

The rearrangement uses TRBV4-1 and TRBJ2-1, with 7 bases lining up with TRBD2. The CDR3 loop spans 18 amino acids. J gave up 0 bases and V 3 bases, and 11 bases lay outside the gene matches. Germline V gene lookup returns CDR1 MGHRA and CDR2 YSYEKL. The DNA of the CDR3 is TGCGCCAGCAGCCACATCGGGAGGACTTTGAGCTCCTACAATGAGCAGTTCTTC. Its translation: CASSHIGRTLSSYNEQFF.

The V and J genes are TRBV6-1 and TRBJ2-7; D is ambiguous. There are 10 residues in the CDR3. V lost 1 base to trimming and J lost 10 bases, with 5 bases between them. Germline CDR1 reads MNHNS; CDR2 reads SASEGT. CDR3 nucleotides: TGTGCCAGCAGTGAAGGGAAACAGTACTTC. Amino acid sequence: CASSEGKQYF.

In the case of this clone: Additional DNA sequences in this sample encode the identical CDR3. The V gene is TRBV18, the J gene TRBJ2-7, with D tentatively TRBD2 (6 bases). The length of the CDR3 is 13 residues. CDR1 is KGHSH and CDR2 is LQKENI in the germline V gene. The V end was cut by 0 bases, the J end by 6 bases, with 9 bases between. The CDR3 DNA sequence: TGTGCCAGCTCACCACCTAGCGGAGGCGAGCAGTACTTC. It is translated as CASSPPSGGEQYF.

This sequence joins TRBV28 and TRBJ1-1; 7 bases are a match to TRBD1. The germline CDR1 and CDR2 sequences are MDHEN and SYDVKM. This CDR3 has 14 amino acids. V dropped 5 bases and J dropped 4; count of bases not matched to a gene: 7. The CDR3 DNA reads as TGTGCCAGCAGTAAACAGGGGATGGGCACTGAAGCTTTCTTT. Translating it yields CASSKQGMGTEAFF.

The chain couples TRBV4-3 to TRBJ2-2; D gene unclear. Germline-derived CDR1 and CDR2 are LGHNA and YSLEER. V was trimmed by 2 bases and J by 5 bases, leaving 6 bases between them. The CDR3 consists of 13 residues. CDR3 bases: TGCGCCAGCAGCCAACTGGCGACCGGGGAGCTGTTTTTT. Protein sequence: CASSQLATGELFF.

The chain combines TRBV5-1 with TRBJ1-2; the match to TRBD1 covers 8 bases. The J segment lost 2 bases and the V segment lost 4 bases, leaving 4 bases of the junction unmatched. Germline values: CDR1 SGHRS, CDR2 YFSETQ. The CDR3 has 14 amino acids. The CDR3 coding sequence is TGCGCCAGCAGCACGGACAGGGCGAACTATGGCTACACCTTC. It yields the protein CASSTDRANYGYTF.

The CDR3 DNA sequence: TGTGCCAGCAGTTACCCTGGACTAGTTGAGCAGTACTTC. Encoded protein: CASSYPGLVEQYF. The chain is built from TRBV6-5 and TRBJ2-7; the match to TRBD2 covers 7 bases. From germline, CDR1 is MNHEY and CDR2 SVGAGI. The CDR3 totals 13 residues. V lost 2 bases and J lost 7; bases outside the gene matches: 5.

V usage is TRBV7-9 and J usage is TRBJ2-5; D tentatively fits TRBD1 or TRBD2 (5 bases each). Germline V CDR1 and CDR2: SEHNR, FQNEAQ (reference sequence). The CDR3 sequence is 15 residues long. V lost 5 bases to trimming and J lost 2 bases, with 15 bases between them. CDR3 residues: CASSLLVGPQETQYF. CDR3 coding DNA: TGTGCCAGCAGCCTACTGGTGGGACCGCAAGAGACCCAGTACTTC.

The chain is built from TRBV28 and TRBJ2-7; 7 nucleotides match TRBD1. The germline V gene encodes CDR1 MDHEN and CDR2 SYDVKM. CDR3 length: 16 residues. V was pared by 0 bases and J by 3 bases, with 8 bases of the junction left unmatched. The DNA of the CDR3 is TGTGCCAGCAGTTTATGGGGGACAGCCGGGGTCTACGAGCAGTACTTC. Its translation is CASSLWGTAGVYEQYF.

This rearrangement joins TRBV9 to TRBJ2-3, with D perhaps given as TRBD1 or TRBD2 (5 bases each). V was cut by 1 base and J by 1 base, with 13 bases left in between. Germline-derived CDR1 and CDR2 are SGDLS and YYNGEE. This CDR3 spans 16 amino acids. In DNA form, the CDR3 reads TGTGCCAGCAGCGTACTCCCGGGACCGGGCACAGATACGCAGTATTTT. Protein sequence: CASSVLPGPGTDTQYF.

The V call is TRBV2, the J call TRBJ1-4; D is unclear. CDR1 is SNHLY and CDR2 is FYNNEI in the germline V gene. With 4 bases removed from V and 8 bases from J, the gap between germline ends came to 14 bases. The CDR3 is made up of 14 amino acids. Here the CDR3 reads CASSVILAGEKLFF. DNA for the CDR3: TGTGCCAGCAGTGTAATACTCGCCGGCGAAAAACTGTTTTTT. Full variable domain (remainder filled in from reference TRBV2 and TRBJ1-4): EPEVTQTPSHQVTQMGQEVILRCVPISNHLYFYWYRQILGQKVEFLVSFYNNEISEKSEIFDDQFSVERPDGSNFTLKIRSTKLEDSAMYFCASSVILAGEKLFFGSGTQLSVL.

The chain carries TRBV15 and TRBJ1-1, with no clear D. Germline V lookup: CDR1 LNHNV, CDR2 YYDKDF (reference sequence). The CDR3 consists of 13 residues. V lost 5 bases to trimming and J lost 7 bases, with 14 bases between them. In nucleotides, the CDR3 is TGTGCCACCAGCCCGCCCCAAACCGATGAAGCTTTCTTT. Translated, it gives CATSPPQTDEAFF.

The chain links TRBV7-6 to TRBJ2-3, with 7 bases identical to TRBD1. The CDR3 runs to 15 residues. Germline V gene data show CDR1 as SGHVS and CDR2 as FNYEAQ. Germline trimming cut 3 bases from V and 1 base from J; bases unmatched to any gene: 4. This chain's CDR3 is CASSFTGVGTDTQYF. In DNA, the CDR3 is TGTGCCAGCAGCTTCACAGGGGTGGGCACAGATACGCAGTATTTT.

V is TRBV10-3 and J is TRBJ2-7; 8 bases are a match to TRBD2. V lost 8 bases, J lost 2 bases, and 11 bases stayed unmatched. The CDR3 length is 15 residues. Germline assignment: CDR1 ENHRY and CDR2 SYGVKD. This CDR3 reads CAIGAASGPTYEQYF. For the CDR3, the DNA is TGTGCCATCGGGGCGGCTAGCGGGCCAACCTACGAGCAGTACTTC.

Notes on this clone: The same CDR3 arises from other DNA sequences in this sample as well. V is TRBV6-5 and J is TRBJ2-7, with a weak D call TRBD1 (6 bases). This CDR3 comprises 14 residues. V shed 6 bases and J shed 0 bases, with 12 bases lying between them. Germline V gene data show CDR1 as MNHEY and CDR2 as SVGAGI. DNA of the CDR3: TGTGCCAGCAGGATTACAGGGAGCTCCTACGAGCAGTACTTC. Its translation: CASRITGSSYEQYF.

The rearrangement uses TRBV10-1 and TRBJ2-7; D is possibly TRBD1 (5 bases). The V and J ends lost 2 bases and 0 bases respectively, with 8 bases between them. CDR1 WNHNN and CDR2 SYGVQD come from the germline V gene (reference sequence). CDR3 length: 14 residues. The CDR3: CASSETGLSYEQYF. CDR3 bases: TGCGCCAGCAGTGAGACAGGTCTCTCCTACGAGCAGTACTTC.

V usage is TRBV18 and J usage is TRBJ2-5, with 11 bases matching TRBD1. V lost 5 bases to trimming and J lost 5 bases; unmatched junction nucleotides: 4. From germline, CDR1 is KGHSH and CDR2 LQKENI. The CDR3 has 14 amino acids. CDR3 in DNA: TGTGCCAGCTCAGCGGACAGGGGGCGCGAGACCCAGTACTTC. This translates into CASSADRGRETQYF.

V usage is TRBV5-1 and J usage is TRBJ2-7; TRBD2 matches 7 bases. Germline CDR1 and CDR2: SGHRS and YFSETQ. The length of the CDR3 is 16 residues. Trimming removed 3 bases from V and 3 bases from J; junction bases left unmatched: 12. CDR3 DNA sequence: TGCGCCAGCAGCTCCATCCTGGGGGGAGGGGTCTACGAGCAGTACTTC. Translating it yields CASSSILGGGVYEQYF.

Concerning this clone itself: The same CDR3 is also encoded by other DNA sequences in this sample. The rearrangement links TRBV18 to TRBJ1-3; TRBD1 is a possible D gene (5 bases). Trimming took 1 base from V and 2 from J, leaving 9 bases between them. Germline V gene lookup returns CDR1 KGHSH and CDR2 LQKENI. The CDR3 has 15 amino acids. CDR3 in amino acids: CASSPLGAPGNTIYF. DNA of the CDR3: TGTGCCAGCTCACCACTCGGGGCTCCTGGAAACACCATATATTTT.

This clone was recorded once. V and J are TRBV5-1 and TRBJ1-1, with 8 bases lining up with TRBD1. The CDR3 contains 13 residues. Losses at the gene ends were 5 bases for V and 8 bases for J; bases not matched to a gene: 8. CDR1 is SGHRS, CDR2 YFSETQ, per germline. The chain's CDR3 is CASSNDRGIEAFF. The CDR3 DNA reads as TGCGCCAGCAGTAATGACAGGGGTATAGAAGCTTTCTTT.